This passage covers 3 T cell receptor beta chains from one sample sequenced in a study of identical twins. TCRdb ran MiXCR on the 5' RACE reads and lists one entry per CDR3 protein. This table holds under 500,000 distinct CDR3 sequences, roughly an eighth found once. This same sample was also part of a study on yellow fever vaccine responses in identical twins.

The sample was CD4+ T cells sorted from blood. The receptors stem from a woman under 30 in good health.

This rearrangement joins TRBV18 to TRBJ2-7, with 8 nucleotides matching TRBD1. Per germline, CDR1 KGHSH and CDR2 LQKENI. This CDR3 contains 13 residues. J lost 5 bases, V lost 3 bases, and 3 bases had no gene match. For the CDR3, the DNA is TGTGCCAGCTCACCGACAGGGGCGGACGAGCAGTACTTC. Translation: CASSPTGADEQYF. Using reference TRBV18 and TRBJ2-7 for the parts outside the CDR3, the full variable domain is NAGVMQNPRHLVRRRGQEARLRCSPMKGHSHVYWYRQLPEEGLKFMVYLQKENIIDESGMPKERFSAEFPKEGPSILRIQQVVRGDSAAYFCASSPTGADEQYFGPGTRLTVT.

This clonotype was seen ten or more times. The chain couples TRBV12-3 or TRBV12-4 to TRBJ1-5; a weak D match, TRBD1 (5 bases). Trimming removed 3 bases at V and 3 bases at J, with 9 bases between. This CDR3 has 14 amino acids. CDR3 sequence: CASSLGGLNQPQHF. DNA of the CDR3: TGTGCCAGCAGTTTGGGGGGTCTCAATCAGCCCCAGCATTTT.

This clonotype was seen only a few times. J is TRBJ1-5 and V is TRBV5-6; D ambiguous. CDR1 and CDR2 (germline): SGHDT, YYEEEE. V was trimmed by 4 bases and J by 6 bases, leaving 14 bases between them. The CDR3 is 14 amino acids. The DNA for the CDR3 is TGTGCCAGCAGCACGGGGAGGGTTGGTCAGCCCCAGCATTTT. It yields the protein CASSTGRVGQPQHF.